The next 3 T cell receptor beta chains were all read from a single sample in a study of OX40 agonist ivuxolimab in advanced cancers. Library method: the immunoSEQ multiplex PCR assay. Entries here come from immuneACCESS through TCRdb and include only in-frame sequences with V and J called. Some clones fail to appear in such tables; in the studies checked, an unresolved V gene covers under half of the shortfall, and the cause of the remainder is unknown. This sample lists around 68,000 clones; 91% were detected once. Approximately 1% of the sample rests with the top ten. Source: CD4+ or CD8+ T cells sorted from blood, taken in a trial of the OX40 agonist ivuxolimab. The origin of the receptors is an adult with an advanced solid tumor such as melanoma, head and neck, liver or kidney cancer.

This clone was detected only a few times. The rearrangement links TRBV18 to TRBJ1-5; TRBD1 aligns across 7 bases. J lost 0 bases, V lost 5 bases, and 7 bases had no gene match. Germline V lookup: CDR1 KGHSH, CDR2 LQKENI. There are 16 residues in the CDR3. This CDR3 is CASSANRGDSNQPQHF. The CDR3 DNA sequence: TGTGCCAGCTCAGCTAACAGGGGCGATAGCAATCAGCCCCAGCATTTT.

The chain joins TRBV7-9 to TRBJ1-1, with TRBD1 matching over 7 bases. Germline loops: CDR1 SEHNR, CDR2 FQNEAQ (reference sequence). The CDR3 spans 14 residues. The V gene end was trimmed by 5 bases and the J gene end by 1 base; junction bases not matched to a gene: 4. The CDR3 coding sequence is TGTGCCAGCAGCCGACAGGGCGGGAACACTGAAGCTTTCTTT. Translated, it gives CASSRQGGNTEAFF.

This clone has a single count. CDR3 bases: TGTGCCTGGAGTCTATTTGGCGAGACCCAGTACTTC. Translation gives CAWSLFGETQYF. This rearrangement joins TRBV30 to TRBJ2-5, with D unresolved. Per the germline V gene, CDR1 is GTSNPN and CDR2 is SVGIG (reference sequence). CDR3 size: 12 residues. V was clipped by 2 bases and J by 5 bases, with 9 bases between them.